One and the same sample provided the 25 T cell receptor beta chains below, sequenced in a study of cytomegalovirus exposure and HLA in healthy donors. The protocol was immunoSEQ multiplex PCR, while the TCRdb copy is restricted to in-frame clones and leaves out a portion. The top ten hold over 10% of the sample, which has tens of thousands of clones, about four fifths seen once. Sequencing was performed on PBMCs. The receptors shown here come from a woman aged 18-30 years in good health and CMV-seropositive.

This chain links TRBV19 with TRBJ2-2, with D perhaps matching TRBD1 (7 bases). The CDR3 covers 19 residues. CDR1 and CDR2 (germline): LNHDA, SQIVND (reference sequence). The V end was cut by 1 base, the J end by 5 bases, with 23 bases between. CDR3 region: CASSIGLSKTGRRTGELFF. The CDR3 nucleotides are TGTGCCAGTAGTATAGGCCTTAGCAAGACAGGGAGGAGGACCGGGGAGCTGTTTTTT. Full variable domain (rest looked up from reference TRBV19 and TRBJ2-2): DGGITQSPKYLFRKEGQNVTLSCEQNLNHDAMYWYRQDPGQGLRLIYYSQIVNDFQKGDIAEGYSVSREKKESFPLTVTSAQKNPTAFYLCASSIGLSKTGRRTGELFFGEGSRLTVL.

This clone was detected only a few times. This chain joins TRBV4-1 and TRBJ1-5, with D hard to call. Between the trimmed V and J ends, which lost 4 bases and 7 bases, there was a span of 26 bases. Germline loops: CDR1 MGHRA, CDR2 YSYEKL. The CDR3 covers 18 residues. The CDR3 region has the DNA TGCGCCAGCAGCCCCACCTTCGCGAGAGCCGCGGGTAGACAGCCCCAGCATTTT. Translation gives CASSPTFARAAGRQPQHF.

The chain links TRBV5-1 to TRBJ1-6, with 9 bases matching TRBD1. Trimming at V came to 0 bases and at J to 8 bases, leaving 6 bases not matched to a gene. The length of the CDR3 is 16 residues. Per germline, CDR1 SGHRS and CDR2 YFSETQ. CDR3 bases: TGCGCCAGCAGCTTGGGAACGGGACAGGGTGATTCACCCCTCCACTTT. It specifies CASSLGTGQGDSPLHF.

The chain recombines TRBV6-1 with TRBJ2-1; 8 nucleotides align to TRBD2. Germline CDR1 is MNHNS and CDR2 is SASEGT. Losses at the gene ends were 2 bases for V and 3 bases for J; bases not matched to a gene: 3. This CDR3 contains 15 residues. CDR3 in DNA: TGTGCCAGCAGTGAAACTAGCGGATTCTACAATGAGCAGTTCTTC. This codes for CASSETSGFYNEQFF.

The V call is TRBV19, the J call TRBJ1-2, with a tentative D call TRBD1 (6 bases). This CDR3 is built from 14 residues. V lost 5 bases and J 3 bases, leaving 13 bases between the germline ends. Germline V gene data show CDR1 as LNHDA and CDR2 as SQIVND (reference sequence). The CDR3 region has the DNA TGTGCCAGTAGTTACTCCGGGACATACTATGGCTACACCTTC. As protein: CASSYSGTYYGYTF.

The V call is TRBV7-6, the J call TRBJ1-6; TRBD1 is a possible D gene (6 bases). Deletions cut 0 bases from V and 11 bases from J, with 8 bases between. Germline loops: CDR1 SGHVS, CDR2 FNYEAQ. This CDR3 region has 13 residues. The DNA for the CDR3 is TGTGCCAGCAGCTTAGCGGACAGAACACCCCTCCACTTT. Amino acids: CASSLADRTPLHF.

V usage is TRBV19 and J usage is TRBJ1-5, with D unclear. CDR1 is LNHDA, CDR2 SQIVND, per germline (reference sequence). This CDR3 spans 15 amino acids. V lost 7 bases and J 6 bases, leaving 19 bases between the germline ends. CDR3 region: CASTESVGAAQPQHF. CDR3 nucleotides: TGTGCCAGTACTGAATCTGTGGGAGCGGCTCAGCCCCAGCATTTT. Together with reference TRBV19 and TRBJ1-5, the CDR3 gives the full variable domain: DGGITQSPKYLFRKEGQNVTLSCEQNLNHDAMYWYRQDPGQGLRLIYYSQIVNDFQKGDIAEGYSVSREKKESFPLTVTSAQKNPTAFYLCASTESVGAAQPQHFGDGTRLSIL.

The chain links TRBV7-2 to TRBJ2-7; 11 positions match TRBD2. The CDR3 contains 16 residues. J was trimmed by 2 bases and V by 3 bases; bases with no gene match: 6. In germline, CDR1 is SGHTA, CDR2 FQGNSA. The CDR3 is CASSFTSGGPTYEQYF. The DNA for the CDR3 is TGTGCCAGCAGCTTTACTAGCGGGGGCCCTACCTACGAGCAGTACTTC.

The chain uses TRBV7-2 and TRBJ1-2; 10 nucleotides line up with TRBD1. CDR1 and CDR2 from the germline V gene are SGHTA and FQGNSA. CDR3 length: 13 residues. V shed 8 bases and J 2 bases; nucleotides not matched to a gene: 2. This CDR3 reads CASGQGDNYGYTF. CDR3 coding DNA: TGTGCCAGCGGACAGGGGGACAACTATGGCTACACCTTC.

The CDR3 loop is CSVERQGVSSYEQYF. DNA for the CDR3: TGCAGCGTTGAAAGGCAGGGGGTGTCCTCCTACGAGCAGTACTTC. V is TRBV29-1 and J is TRBJ2-7, with 7 bases that match TRBD1. Germline CDR1 SQVTM, CDR2 ANQGSEA. Losses at the gene ends were 2 bases for V and 0 bases for J; bases not matched to a gene: 7. The CDR3 totals 15 residues.

This chain links TRBV28 with TRBJ1-1; D is ambiguous. CDR1 is MDHEN, CDR2 SYDVKM, per germline. V gave up 3 bases and J gave up 1 base, with 9 bases separating them. CDR3 length equals 14 residues. The CDR3 reads CASSFQATNTEAFF. For the CDR3, the DNA is TGTGCCAGCAGTTTTCAGGCTACGAACACTGAAGCTTTCTTT.

The rearrangement uses TRBV4-3 and TRBJ1-2; D may be TRBD1 (6 bases). The CDR3 sequence is 14 residues long. Deletions cut 2 bases from V and 6 bases from J, with 13 bases between. CDR1 LGHNA and CDR2 YSLEER come from the germline V gene. DNA of the CDR3: TGCGCCAGCAGCCAACGTACAGGGTGGGATGGCTACACCTTC. This encodes CASSQRTGWDGYTF.

The genes are TRBV5-1 and TRBJ1-2; the match to TRBD1 covers 8 bases. J was trimmed by 7 bases and V by 3 bases; bases with no gene match: 5. Germline V gene data show CDR1 as SGHRS and CDR2 as YFSETQ. The CDR3 length is 13 residues. The CDR3: CASSSDRASGYTF. CDR3 coding DNA: TGCGCCAGCAGCTCGGACAGGGCGAGTGGCTACACCTTC.

The chain couples TRBV6-5 to TRBJ2-3; 10 positions agree with TRBD2. Germline V gives CDR1 MNHEY, CDR2 SVGAGI. The CDR3 covers 14 residues. J lost 2 bases, V lost 5 bases, and 1 base had no gene match. The CDR3 loop is CASSSGGVTDTQYF. In DNA form, the CDR3 reads TGTGCCAGCAGTAGCGGGGGGGTCACAGATACGCAGTATTTT.

V and J are TRBV15 and TRBJ2-2, with a possible D match to TRBD1 (5 bases). With 4 bases removed from V and 4 bases from J, the gap between germline ends came to 10 bases. Per the germline V gene, CDR1 is LNHNV and CDR2 is YYDKDF (reference sequence). The CDR3 is 14 amino acids. This CDR3 is CATSTDSGTGELFF. As DNA, the CDR3 is TGTGCCACCAGCACAGACAGTGGCACCGGGGAGCTGTTTTTT.

The rearrangement uses TRBV19 and TRBJ2-2; TRBD1 aligns across 8 bases. CDR1 is LNHDA, CDR2 SQIVND, per germline (reference sequence). CDR3 length equals 15 residues. The J segment lost 4 bases and the V segment lost 7 bases, leaving 8 bases of the junction unmatched. The CDR3 sequence is CASIVTGGSTGELFF. The CDR3 DNA sequence: TGTGCCAGTATCGTAACAGGGGGTAGCACCGGGGAGCTGTTTTTT.

The chain uses TRBV28 and TRBJ1-3; D is unresolved. Germline V gene lookup returns CDR1 MDHEN and CDR2 SYDVKM. This CDR3 has 14 amino acids. V lost 2 bases and J 3 bases, leaving 8 bases between the germline ends. CDR3 loop: CASSLLRFGNTIYF. The CDR3 DNA is TGTGCCAGCAGTTTACTGAGGTTTGGAAACACCATATATTTT.

V gene TRBV18 combines with J gene TRBJ2-1; TRBD1 might be the D (6 bases). The CDR3 length is 15 residues. Germline-derived CDR1 and CDR2 are KGHSH and LQKENI. With 3 bases removed from V and 6 bases from J, the gap between germline ends came to 15 bases. The CDR3 spells CASSPGTTNTNEQFF. The CDR3 DNA follows: TGTGCCAGCTCACCTGGGACAACAAACACCAATGAGCAGTTCTTC.

CDR3 bases: TGTGCCAGCAGTCCGAAGACCTTGGACAGTACCCAGCATTTT. This translates into CASSPKTLDSTQHF. The chain is built from TRBV6-1 and TRBJ1-5; TRBD1 might be the D (6 bases). The germline gives CDR1 MNHNS, CDR2 SASEGT. There are 14 residues in the CDR3. V dropped 5 bases and J dropped 11 bases, with 19 bases sitting between them.

This clone was observed a few times. The chain employs TRBV10-3 and TRBJ2-1; 9 nucleotides align to TRBD1. Germline assignment: CDR1 ENHRY and CDR2 SYGVKD. V lost 2 bases, J lost 5 bases, and 7 bases stayed unmatched. This CDR3 is 16 amino acids long. The CDR3 DNA is TGTGCCATCAGTGAGGCCGGGACAGGGAACGACAATGAGCAGTTCTTC. Amino acid sequence: CAISEAGTGNDNEQFF.

The chain couples TRBV4-2 to TRBJ2-3; no firm D call. Germline V lookup: CDR1 LGHNA, CDR2 YNFKEQ. This CDR3 region has 16 residues. With 0 bases removed from V and 2 bases from J, the gap between germline ends came to 12 bases. DNA for the CDR3: TGTGCCAGCAGCCAAGAGGCCAGAGGTCCCACAGATACGCAGTATTTT. Translation: CASSQEARGPTDTQYF.

This chain uses TRBV19 with TRBJ1-5; TRBD1 matches at 10 bases. Germline V lookup: CDR1 LNHDA, CDR2 SQIVND (reference sequence). The CDR3 is made up of 17 amino acids. Trimming removed 3 bases from V and 5 bases from J; junction bases left unmatched: 10. This CDR3 reads CASSMQDRGTVDQPQHF. CDR3 DNA sequence: TGTGCCAGTAGTATGCAGGACAGGGGGACGGTCGATCAGCCCCAGCATTTT.

The gene calls are TRBV9 and TRBJ2-3; 9 bases are shared with TRBD2. Looked up from germline, CDR1 is SGDLS and CDR2 is YYNGEE. This CDR3 region has 16 residues. After removal of 0 bases from V and 5 bases from J, the junction contained 7 bases not matched to a gene. The CDR3 reads CASSVGGGGVGDTQYF. The CDR3 DNA follows: TGTGCCAGCAGCGTAGGAGGCGGGGGGGTGGGAGATACGCAGTATTTT.

This chain joins TRBV30 and TRBJ1-5, with D perhaps TRBD1 (5 bases). Germline loops: CDR1 GTSNPN, CDR2 SVGIG (reference sequence). This CDR3 has 12 amino acids. Trimming shortened V by 8 bases and J by 7 bases, and 15 bases separated the two germline ends. The CDR3 loop is CAPGRGNQPQHF. CDR3 coding DNA: TGTGCCCCGGGGAGGGGAAACCAGCCCCAGCATTTT.

This clone was found a few times. J is TRBJ1-2 and V is TRBV14; no reliable D call. The germline V gene encodes CDR1 SGHDN and CDR2 FVKESK. Deletions cut 4 bases from V and 8 bases from J, with 20 bases between. There are 15 residues in the CDR3. CDR3 in amino acids: CASSRTPGSLGGYTF. CDR3 nucleotides: TGTGCCAGCAGCCGAACTCCGGGATCCCTAGGGGGCTACACCTTC.